One and the same sample provided the 11 T cell receptor beta chains below, sequenced in a study of blood T cell repertoires in COVID-19. Libraries were prepared by immunoSEQ multiplex PCR; TCRdb keeps only in-frame clonotypes and omits some of them. The table lists approximately 240,000 clones, around 90% of them singletons. Material for sequencing was peripheral blood. These receptor sequences come from a man younger than 40 with COVID-19, enrolled during active disease.

The chain carries TRBV9 and TRBJ1-2; the D gene is possibly TRBD1 (6 bases). Germline CDR1 SGDLS, CDR2 YYNGEE. CDR3 length: 14 amino acids. The germline V and J ends were trimmed by 3 bases and 7 bases, with 16 bases remaining between them. The CDR3 loop is CASSANTGWGGYTF. The CDR3, as DNA: TGTGCCAGCAGCGCGAATACAGGGTGGGGTGGCTACACCTTC. The full variable domain, rest sourced from reference TRBV9 and TRBJ1-2, is DSGVTQTPKHLITATGQRVTLRCSPRSGDLSVYWYQQSLDQGLQFLIQYYNGEERAKGNILERFSAQQFPDLHSELNLSSLELGDSALYFCASSANTGWGGYTFGSGTRLTVV.

The rearrangement joins TRBV9 to TRBJ2-2, with TRBD1 matching over 7 bases. The trim removed 2 bases at V and 7 bases at J, leaving 2 bases unmatched. The CDR3 length is 13 residues. Germline V gene lookup returns CDR1 SGDLS and CDR2 YYNGEE. CDR3 sequence reads: CASSVDRFGELFF. In nucleotides, the CDR3 is TGTGCCAGCAGCGTGGACAGGTTCGGGGAGCTGTTTTTT.

This clone has more than one count but fewer than ten. V gene TRBV19 combines with J gene TRBJ1-2, with D unclear. The CDR3 totals 13 residues. Germline CDR1 LNHDA, CDR2 SQIVND (reference sequence). V was shortened by 4 bases and J by 2 bases, with 8 bases between the two germline ends. The CDR3 DNA reads as TGTGCCAGTAGTAGGACGGGAAACTATGGCTACACCTTC. Encoded protein: CASSRTGNYGYTF.

The gene calls are TRBV9 and TRBJ2-5; tentative D call: TRBD2 (5 bases). The CDR3 is 15 amino acids. CDR1 is SGDLS, CDR2 YYNGEE, per germline. The ends were cut back, 0 bases at V and 4 bases at J, with 13 bases in the middle. CDR3 protein: CASSVEVGVTETQYF. The CDR3 DNA sequence: TGTGCCAGCAGCGTAGAAGTCGGGGTTACAGAGACCCAGTACTTC.

To note about this clone: The sample holds other DNA sequences that translate to the same CDR3. This sequence joins TRBV5-6 and TRBJ2-7; weak D call: TRBD1 (6 bases). The CDR3 is 14 amino acids. Trimming removed 2 bases from V and 0 bases from J, with 9 bases in between. CDR1 SGHDT and CDR2 YYEEEE come from the germline V gene. The CDR3 DNA sequence: TGTGCCAGCAGCTTAGGGGGAAGCTCCTACGAGCAGTACTTC. Residues: CASSLGGSSYEQYF.

This chain links TRBV19 with TRBJ2-7; 9 nucleotides agree with TRBD1. The ends lost 3 bases at V and 5 bases at J; junction bases unmatched: 8. The length of the CDR3 is 15 residues. Germline values: CDR1 LNHDA, CDR2 SQIVND (reference sequence). In DNA form, the CDR3 reads TGTGCCAGTAGTATTCCCGGGACAGGGATCCACGAGCAGTACTTC. Protein product: CASSIPGTGIHEQYF.

The chain links TRBV6-5 to TRBJ2-2; D is possibly TRBD1 (6 bases). The CDR3 is made up of 15 amino acids. Germline V gene sequence: CDR1 MNHEY, CDR2 SVGAGI. V lost 5 bases to trimming and J lost 6 bases, with 16 bases between them. CDR3 sequence (DNA): TGTGCCAGCAGTCCCCAGGGGACCCGGGCCGGGGAGCTGTTTTTT. Translation: CASSPQGTRAGELFF.

The J gene is TRBJ2-1, the V gene TRBV7-9, with a weak D call TRBD2 (6 bases). V shed 4 bases and J shed 2 bases, with 12 bases lying between them. The CDR3 is 15 amino acids. The germline V gene encodes CDR1 SEHNR and CDR2 FQNEAQ (reference sequence). The CDR3 bases are TGTGCCAGCAGCTCCCCGCCGGGGGCCTACAATGAGCAGTTCTTC. Amino acid sequence: CASSSPPGAYNEQFF.

Remarks on this clone: Because the CDR3's place on the DNA is in doubt, the DNA is left out and the CDR3 is given as listed by TCRdb. The chain joins TRBV19 to TRBJ2-7; no DNA check was done on the table's D call, TRBD1. Germline CDR1 LNHDA, CDR2 SQIVND (reference sequence). The length of the CDR3 is 16 amino acids, counting both ends. The CDR3 is CASSFGPGIQLSEQYF.

The chain is built from TRBV11-3 and TRBJ2-3, with D perhaps TRBD2 (6 bases). The germline CDR1 and CDR2 sequences are SGHNT and YENEEA. CDR3 length: 14 residues. V shed 3 bases and J shed 4 bases, with 11 bases lying between them. The CDR3 sequence: CASSFSRGADTQYF. CDR3 nucleotides: TGTGCCAGCAGCTTTTCGCGGGGCGCAGATACGCAGTATTTT.

V usage is TRBV2 and J usage is TRBJ1-6; no firm D call. The CDR3 is 14 amino acids. Germline lookup yields CDR1 SNHLY and CDR2 FYNNEI. V dropped 4 bases and J dropped 9 bases, with 13 bases sitting between them. Here the CDR3 DNA reads TGTGCCAGCAGTGCCCCAGGTCGGGGTTCACCCCTCCACTTT. This gives the protein CASSAPGRGSPLHF.